This T cell receptor beta chain was recorded in a study of response to subunit inactivated influenza vaccine. TCRdb re-derived calls from the RT-PCR reads in MiXCR, one entry per CDR3 protein. The sample has 280,000 or so distinct CDR3 sequences, about a fifth seen once. Overall study results and limits: New T cells are recruited in small numbers by each seasonal influenza vaccination, according to the authors' suggestion.

CDR1 and CDR2 from the germline V gene are SGHRS and YFSETQ. The CDR3 length is 14 residues. The V end lost 4 bases, the J end lost 1 base, and 9 bases lay between the germline ends. This clonotype was counted many times. Its antigen is unknown. The chain carries TRBV5-1 and TRBJ1-5; D perhaps matches TRBD1 (5 bases). The TCR sequence derives from a man in his fifties or sixties who received an inactivated influenza vaccine. Sequencing used PBMCs from blood, obtained about 20 months after vaccination. CDR3 sequence reads: CASSRGGSNQPQHF. In DNA form, the CDR3 reads TGCGCCAGCAGCCGCGGGGGGAGCAATCAGCCCCAGCATTTT.